The 9 T cell receptor beta chains listed next were all sequenced from one sample in a study of beta chain features in type 1 diabetes. Regarding the study as a whole: Moderate yet significant TCRB CDR3 shortening was seen in Type 1 diabetes patients in all four CD4+ subsets.

For these receptors, no antigen is known. Investigators reverse transcribed all isolated RNA, so they sequenced expressed TCRB transcripts. Assay: immunoSEQ multiplex PCR; the TCRdb copy retains only in-frame clones and omits some. The sample carries 200,000 to 250,000 clones, roughly 13% recorded once. Specimen: naive CD4+ T cells from blood. The receptors come from a young man with type 1 diabetes.

For this clone: At one of its ends the junction is not consistent with the germline gene, which may arise from a read error. This chain links TRBV7-7 with TRBJ2-3; the match to TRBD2 covers 7 bases. Germline V gene lookup returns CDR1 SSHAT and CDR2 FNYEAQ (reference sequence). CDR3 size: 16 residues. CDR3 residues: CASSPLAAGYTDTQYF. DNA for the CDR3: TGTGCTAGCAGCCCTTTGGCAGCGGGGTACACAGATACGCAGTATTTT.

This chain links TRBV1 with TRBJ2-2; the D call of TRBD2 is as the table states it, not checked on the DNA. TRBV1 is a pseudogene locus. The CDR3 runs 14 residues. The CDR3 protein is CTSSQDTGAGELFF. The CDR3 bases are TGCACCAGCAGCCAAGATACCGGGGCCGGGGAGCTGTTTTTT.

This clone was recorded a few times. The V gene is TRBV4-1, the J gene TRBJ2-7; D may be TRBD2 (5 bases). This CDR3 has 14 residues. The V and J ends lost 1 base and 2 bases respectively, with 9 bases between them. Germline loops: CDR1 MGHRA, CDR2 YSYEKL. The CDR3 here is CASSQGTGTYEQYF. The CDR3 DNA reads TGCGCCAGCAGCCAAGGGACGGGGACCTACGAGCAGTACTTC.

This chain connects TRBV6-1 to TRBJ2-1, with 7 positions matching TRBD2. The CDR3 is 13 residues long. V trimming: 6 bases; J trimming: 6 bases; junction bases outside the gene matches: 5. The V gene's germline CDR1 is MNHNS and CDR2 SASEGT. The CDR3 DNA reads TGTGCCAGCAGCCGGGACTACCCCAATGAGCAGTTCTTC. Translated, it gives CASSRDYPNEQFF.

This chain connects TRBV30 to TRBJ1-4; D not resolved. From germline, CDR1 is GTSNPN and CDR2 SVGIG (reference sequence). CDR3 length: 12 amino acids. The ends were cut back, 4 bases at V and 8 bases at J, with 11 bases in the middle. CDR3 sequence: CAWNSGLEKLFF. The CDR3 region has the DNA TGTGCCTGGAATAGCGGATTAGAAAAACTGTTTTTT. Combining the CDR3 with reference TRBV30 and TRBJ1-4 gives the whole variable domain SQTIHQWPATLVQPVGSPLSLECTVEGTSNPNLYWYRQAAGRGLQLLFYSVGIGQISSEVPQNLSASRPQDRQFILSSKKLLLSDSGFYLCAWNSGLEKLFFGSGTQLSVL.

This clone was seen more than once but under ten times. CDR3 sequence (DNA): TGTGCCACCAGCAGAGACAGGATCTCTGGAAACACCATATATTTT. Amino acid sequence: CATSRDRISGNTIYF. J is TRBJ1-3 and V is TRBV15; D unclear. The CDR3 totals 15 residues. Trimming cost V 0 bases and J 0 bases, with 6 bases left between them. Germline CDR1 is LNHNV and CDR2 is YYDKDF (reference sequence).

V and J are TRBV18 and TRBJ1-1; D is unresolved. Germline lookup yields CDR1 KGHSH and CDR2 LQKENI. The CDR3 has 13 amino acids. V shed 6 bases and J shed 1 base, with 9 bases lying between them. CDR3 nucleotide sequence: TGTGCCAGCTCCCTTTCAGGGAACACTGAAGCTTTCTTT. Protein: CASSLSGNTEAFF.

CDR3 protein: CASSLGGQGKEKLFF. The CDR3 bases are TGCGCCAGCAGCTTGGGGGGACAGGGGAAAGAAAAACTGTTTTTT. The chain links TRBV5-1 to TRBJ1-4, with 10 bases matching TRBD1. The germline V gene encodes CDR1 SGHRS and CDR2 YFSETQ. The CDR3 loop spans 15 amino acids. The trim removed 0 bases at V and 8 bases at J, leaving 4 bases unmatched.

The rearrangement joins TRBV2 to TRBJ2-2, with TRBD2 as a possible D gene (6 bases). V was pared by 4 bases and J by 3 bases, with 12 bases between. This CDR3 comprises 15 residues. Germline V gene sequence: CDR1 SNHLY, CDR2 FYNNEI. As DNA, the CDR3 is TGTGCCAGCAGTGTTGGGGGAGGTGACACCGGGGAGCTGTTTTTT. It specifies CASSVGGGDTGELFF. Full variable domain (remainder filled in from reference TRBV2 and TRBJ2-2): EPEVTQTPSHQVTQMGQEVILRCVPISNHLYFYWYRQILGQKVEFLVSFYNNEISEKSEIFDDQFSVERPDGSNFTLKIRSTKLEDSAMYFCASSVGGGDTGELFFGEGSRLTVL.